This paragraph covers one TCR beta chain sequence. As yet, its antigen is unknown. The sample is drawn from a study of OX40 agonist ivuxolimab in advanced cancers. The wider study: The study enrolled dose-escalation patients with hepatocellular carcinoma, melanoma, renal cell or head and neck cancer. The eligibility criteria allowed prior anti-PD-1, anti-PD-L1 or anti-CTLA-4 therapy, and about 40% had some.

Study observations and caveats: There were, on average, more expanded clones in CD8+ T cells than in CD4+.

TCRdb's copy holds only in-frame clones and misses some; the assay was immunoSEQ multiplex PCR. The data contain under 100,000 clones, almost 90% of them singletons. This TCR came from an adult with an advanced solid tumor such as melanoma, head and neck, liver or kidney cancer. Sample: CD4+ or CD8+ T cells sorted from blood, taken in a trial of the OX40 agonist ivuxolimab.

This CDR3 is CASSPGGWDEQFF. In nucleotides, the CDR3 is TGTGCCAGCAGCCCGGGGGGGTGGGATGAGCAGTTCTTC. The rearrangement joins TRBV28 to TRBJ2-1; 8 positions match TRBD2. The CDR3 is 13 residues long. CDR1 and CDR2 (germline): MDHEN, SYDVKM. The junction had 6 bases not matched to a gene; V was cut back by 6 bases and J by 8 bases.